Described below is a single T cell receptor (beta chain) sequence and its context. Every immunoSEQ plate was one replicate of a subset's evenly spread DNA. Here immunoSEQ multiplex PCR was the method, and the copy in TCRdb shows in-frame clones only, minus some. Among 700,000 or so clones listed, roughly 78% were seen once. CDR1 ENHRY and CDR2 SYGVKD come from the germline V gene. J was trimmed by 4 bases and V by 4 bases; bases with no gene match: 24. The CDR3 is 22 amino acids. The data were taken from a study of shared clonotypes between healthy human individuals. The genes are TRBV10-3 and TRBJ2-2; 10 bases are shared with TRBD1. The sample taken for sequencing was memory CD4+ T cells sorted from blood. As for subset: CD45RA-negative fraction. The receptor's source is a woman aged 25 to 39 in good health. This CDR3 is CAISGNLGTGVHFGVSTGELFF. CDR3 DNA: TGTGCCATCAGTGGTAACCTTGGGACAGGGGTTCATTTCGGGGTTTCCACCGGGGAGCTGTTTTTT.